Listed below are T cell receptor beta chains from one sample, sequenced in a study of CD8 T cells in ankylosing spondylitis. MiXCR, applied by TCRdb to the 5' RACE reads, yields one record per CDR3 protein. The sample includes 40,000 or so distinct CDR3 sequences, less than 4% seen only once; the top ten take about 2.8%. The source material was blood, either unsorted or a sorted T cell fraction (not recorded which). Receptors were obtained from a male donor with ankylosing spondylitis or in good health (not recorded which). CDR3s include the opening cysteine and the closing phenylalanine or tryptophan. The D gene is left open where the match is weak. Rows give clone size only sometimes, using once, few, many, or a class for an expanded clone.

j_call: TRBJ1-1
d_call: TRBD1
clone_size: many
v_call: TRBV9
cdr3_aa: CASSVAGGLNTEAFF
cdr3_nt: TGTGCCAGCAGCGTAGCAGGGGGCCTGAACACTGAAGCTTTCTTT

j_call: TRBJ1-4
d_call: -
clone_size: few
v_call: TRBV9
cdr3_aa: CASSVDGNPNEKLFF
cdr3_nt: TGTGCCAGCAGCGTAGATGGGAACCCTAATGAAAAACTGTTTTTT

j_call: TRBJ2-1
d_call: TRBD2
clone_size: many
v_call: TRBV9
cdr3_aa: CASSDGLAPNEQFF
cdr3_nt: TGTGCCAGCAGCGACGGACTAGCTCCCAATGAGCAGTTCTTC

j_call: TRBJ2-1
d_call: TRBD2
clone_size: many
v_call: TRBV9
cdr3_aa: CASSAAGTSGHLEQFF
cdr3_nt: TGTGCCAGCAGCGCAGCCGGGACTAGCGGGCATTTAGAGCAGTTCTTC

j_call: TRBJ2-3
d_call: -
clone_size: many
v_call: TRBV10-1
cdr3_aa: CASIHRDRAYQSTDTQYF
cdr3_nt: TGCGCCAGCATTCACCGGGACCGGGCGTACCAGAGCACAGATACGCAGTATTTT

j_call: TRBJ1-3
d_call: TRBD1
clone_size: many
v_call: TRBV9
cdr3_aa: CASSSRQGTGNTIYF
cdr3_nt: TGTGCCAGCAGCTCCCGACAGGGGACGGGAAACACCATATATTTT

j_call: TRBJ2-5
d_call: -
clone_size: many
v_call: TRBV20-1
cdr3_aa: CSASFRQETQYF
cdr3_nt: TGCAGTGCTAGTTTTCGACAAGAGACCCAGTACTTC

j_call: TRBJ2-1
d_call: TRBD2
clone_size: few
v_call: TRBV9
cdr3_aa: CASSVAVTSGWNEQFF
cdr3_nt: TGTGCCAGCAGCGTAGCGGTGACTAGCGGGTGGAATGAGCAGTTCTTC

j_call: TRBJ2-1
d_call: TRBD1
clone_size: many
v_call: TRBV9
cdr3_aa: CASSVGTGVLVNEQFF
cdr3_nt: TGTGCCAGCAGCGTAGGGACAGGGGTTCTGGTCAATGAGCAGTTCTTC

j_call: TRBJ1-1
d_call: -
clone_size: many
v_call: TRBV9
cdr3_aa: CASSALLWGTEAFF
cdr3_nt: TGTGCCAGCAGCGCCCTATTGTGGGGGACTGAAGCTTTCTTT

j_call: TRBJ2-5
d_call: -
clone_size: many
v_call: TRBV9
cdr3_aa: CASSVGSLLETQYF
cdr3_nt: TGTGCCAGCAGCGTAGGGTCACTTCTAGAGACCCAGTACTTC

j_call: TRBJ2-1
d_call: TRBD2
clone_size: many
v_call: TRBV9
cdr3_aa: CASSVGPSGGTLDNEQFF
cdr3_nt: TGTGCCAGCAGCGTAGGTCCTAGCGGGGGGACGCTTGACAATGAGCAGTTCTTC

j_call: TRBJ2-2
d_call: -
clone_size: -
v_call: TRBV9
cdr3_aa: CSSSSGGTGTGELFF
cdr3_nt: TGTTCCAGCAGTTCCGGGGGAACGGGCACCGGGGAACTGTTTTTT

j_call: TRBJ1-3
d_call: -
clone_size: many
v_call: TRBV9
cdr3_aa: CASSVEHSGNTIYF
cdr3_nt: TGTGCCAGCAGCGTAGAGCACTCTGGAAACACCATATATTTT

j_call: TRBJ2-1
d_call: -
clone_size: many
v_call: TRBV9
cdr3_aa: CASSRASYNEQFF
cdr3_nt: TGTGCCAGCAGCCGCGCCTCCTACAATGAGCAGTTCTTC

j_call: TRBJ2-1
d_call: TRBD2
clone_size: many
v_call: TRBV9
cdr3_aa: CASSVGGGRAAYNEQFF
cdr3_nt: TGTGCCAGCAGCGTAGGTGGCGGGAGGGCCGCCTACAATGAGCAGTTCTTC

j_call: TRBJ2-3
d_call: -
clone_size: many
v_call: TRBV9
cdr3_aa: CASSAPAQGDTQYF
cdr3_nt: TGTGCCAGCAGCGCACCGGCCCAAGGGGATACGCAGTATTTT

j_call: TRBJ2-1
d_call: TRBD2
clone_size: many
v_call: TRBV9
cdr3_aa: CASSAQGLAYNEQFF
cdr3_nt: TGTGCCAGCAGCGCCCAGGGACTAGCATACAATGAGCAGTTCTTC

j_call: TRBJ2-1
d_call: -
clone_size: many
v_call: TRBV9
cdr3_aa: CASSVGITSPYNEQFF
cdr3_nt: TGTGCCAGCAGCGTAGGTATTACGTCTCCTTACAATGAGCAGTTCTTC

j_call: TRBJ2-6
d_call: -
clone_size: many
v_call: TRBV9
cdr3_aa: CASSGTHSSGANVLTF
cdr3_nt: TGTGCCAGCAGCGGCACCCATAGCTCTGGGGCCAACGTCCTGACTTTC

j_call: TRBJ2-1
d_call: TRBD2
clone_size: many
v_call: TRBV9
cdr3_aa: CASSVLPAGAYNEQFF
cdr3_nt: TGTGCCAGCAGCGTACTACCAGCGGGAGCTTACAATGAGCAGTTCTTC

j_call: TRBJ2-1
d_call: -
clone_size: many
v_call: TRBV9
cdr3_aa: CASSSGPTRRDNEQFF
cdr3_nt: TGTGCCAGCAGCTCAGGCCCGACCAGGAGGGACAATGAGCAGTTCTTC

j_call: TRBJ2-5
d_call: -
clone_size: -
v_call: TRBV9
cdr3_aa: CASSVDQKQETQYF
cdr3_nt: TGTGCCAGCAGCGTAGATCAGAAACAAGAGACCCAGTACTTC

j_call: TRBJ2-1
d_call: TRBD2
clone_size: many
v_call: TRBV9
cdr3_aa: CASSVAGPSGRNYNEQFF
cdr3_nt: TGTGCCAGCAGCGTAGCTGGGCCTAGCGGGAGGAATTACAATGAGCAGTTCTTC

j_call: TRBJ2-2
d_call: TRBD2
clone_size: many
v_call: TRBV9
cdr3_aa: CASSVDRGGLTGELFF
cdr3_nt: TGTGCCAGCAGCGTAGATCGGGGGGGACTAACCGGGGAGCTGTTTTTT

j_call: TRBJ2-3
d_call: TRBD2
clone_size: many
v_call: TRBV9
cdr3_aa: CASSVDGTSPTDTQYF
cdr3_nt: TGTGCCAGCAGCGTAGACGGGACTAGCCCCACAGATACGCAGTATTTT

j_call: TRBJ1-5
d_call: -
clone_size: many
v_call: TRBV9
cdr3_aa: CASSVSDARGQPQHF
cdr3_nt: TGTGCCAGCAGCGTCTCCGACGCCCGGGGGCAGCCCCAGCATTTT

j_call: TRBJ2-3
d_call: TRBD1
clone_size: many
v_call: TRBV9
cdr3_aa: CASSVSTGGGTDTQYF
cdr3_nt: TGTGCCAGCAGCGTTTCTACAGGGGGTGGCACAGATACGCAGTATTTT

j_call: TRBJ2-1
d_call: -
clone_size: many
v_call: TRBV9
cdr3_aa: CASSVGGLPYNEQFF
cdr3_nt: TGTGCCAGCAGCGTAGGTGGACTACCGTACAATGAGCAGTTCTTC

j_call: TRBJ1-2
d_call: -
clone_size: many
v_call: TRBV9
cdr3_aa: CASSDPTGFNYGYTF
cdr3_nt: TGTGCCAGCAGCGACCCGACGGGGTTTAACTATGGCTACACCTTC

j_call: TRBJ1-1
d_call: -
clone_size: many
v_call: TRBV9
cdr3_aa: CASSVDPVNTEAFF
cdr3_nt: TGTGCCAGCAGCGTAGACCCAGTGAACACTGAAGCTTTCTTT

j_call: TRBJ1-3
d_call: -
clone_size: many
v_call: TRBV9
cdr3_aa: CASSVAANSGNTIYF
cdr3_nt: TGTGCCAGCAGCGTAGCGGCCAACTCTGGAAACACCATATATTTT

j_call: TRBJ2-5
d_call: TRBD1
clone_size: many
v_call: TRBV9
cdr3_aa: CASSYTGAGETQYF
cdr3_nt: TGTGCCAGCAGCTACACAGGGGCGGGAGAGACCCAGTACTTC

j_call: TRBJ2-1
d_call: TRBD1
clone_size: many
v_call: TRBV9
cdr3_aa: CASSLQGNNEQFF
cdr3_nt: TGTGCCAGCAGCTTACAGGGGAACAATGAGCAGTTCTTC

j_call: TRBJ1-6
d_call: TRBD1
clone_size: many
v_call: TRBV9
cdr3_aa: CASSRQGSSYNSPLHF
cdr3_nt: TGTGCCAGCAGCCGACAGGGTAGCTCCTATAATTCACCCCTCCACTTT

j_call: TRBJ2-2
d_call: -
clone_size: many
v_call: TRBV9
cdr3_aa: CASSASPGTHHTGELFF
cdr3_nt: TGTGCCAGCAGCGCGAGCCCCGGGACACATCACACCGGGGAGCTGTTTTTT

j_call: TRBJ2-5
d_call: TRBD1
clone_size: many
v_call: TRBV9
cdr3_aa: CASSMGDRGLEETQYF
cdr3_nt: TGTGCCAGCTCGATGGGGGACAGGGGGCTGGAAGAGACCCAGTACTTC

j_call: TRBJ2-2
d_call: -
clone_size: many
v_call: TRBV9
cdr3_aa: CASSVDPSRVGGELFF
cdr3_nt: TGTGCCAGCAGCGTAGATCCTTCTAGAGTTGGCGGGGAGCTGTTTTTT

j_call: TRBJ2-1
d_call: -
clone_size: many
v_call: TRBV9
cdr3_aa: CASSVETAYNEQFF
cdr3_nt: TGTGCCAGCAGCGTAGAGACAGCCTATAATGAGCAGTTCTTC

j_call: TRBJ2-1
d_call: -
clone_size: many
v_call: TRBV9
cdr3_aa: CASSVDPGPVYNEQFF
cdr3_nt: TGTGCCAGCAGCGTGGACCCGGGACCCGTATACAATGAGCAGTTCTTC

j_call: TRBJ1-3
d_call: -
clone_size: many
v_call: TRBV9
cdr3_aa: CASSVGTFGNTIYF
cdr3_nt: TGTGCCAGCAGCGTGGGCACGTTTGGAAACACCATATATTTT

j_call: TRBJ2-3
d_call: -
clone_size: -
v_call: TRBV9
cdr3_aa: CASSGGQRPITDTQYF
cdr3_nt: TGTGCCAGCAGCGGGGGACAACGCCCGATCACAGATACGCAGTATTTT

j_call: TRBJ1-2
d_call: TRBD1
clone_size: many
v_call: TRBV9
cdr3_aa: CASSIQGVGGYTF
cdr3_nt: TGTGCCAGCAGCATCCAGGGGGTAGGGGGCTACACCTTC